Below are 13 T cell receptor beta chains sequenced from a single sample in a study of blood T cell repertoires in COVID-19. Sequencing used immunoSEQ multiplex PCR; TCRdb keeps in-frame clones, though not all of them. The sample gives roughly 200,000 clones, around 89% of which show up once; around 1.3% is in the top ten. The specimen was PBMCs or T cells enriched from blood (not recorded which). The receptors come from a man aged 25 to 45 who had recovered from COVID-19.

The CDR3 DNA reads as TGTGCCAGCAGTTCGCTAGCGGGGGGGCCCGGCGGGGAGCTGTTTTTT. Translating it yields CASSSLAGGPGGELFF. The chain recombines TRBV27 with TRBJ2-2; 12 bases align to TRBD2. Losses at the gene ends were 4 bases for V and 7 bases for J; bases not matched to a gene: 7. The CDR3 covers 16 residues. Germline CDR1 is MNHEY and CDR2 is SMNVEV (reference sequence).

This clone was recorded a few times. This chain links TRBV19 with TRBJ1-3; D unclear. CDR1 is LNHDA and CDR2 is SQIVND in the germline V gene (reference sequence). The V and J ends lost 6 bases and 2 bases respectively, with 14 bases between them. The CDR3 sequence is 15 residues long. CDR3 in DNA: TGTGCCAGTAGGACGGGGAAGCTGCCTGGAAACACCATATATTTT. The encoded protein is CASRTGKLPGNTIYF.

The chain carries TRBV6-6 and TRBJ1-3, with D possibly matching TRBD1 (6 bases). This CDR3 region has 13 residues. Trimming pared 8 bases from V and 0 bases from J, leaving 8 bases between. CDR1 is MNHNY, CDR2 SVGAGI, per germline (reference sequence). The CDR3 spells CASPTGSGNTIYF. The CDR3 DNA reads TGTGCCAGCCCGACAGGCTCTGGAAACACCATATATTTT.

The chain couples TRBV5-1 to TRBJ2-7; 7 positions agree with TRBD2. The germline CDR1 and CDR2 sequences are SGHRS and YFSETQ. J lost 1 base, V lost 4 bases, and 5 bases had no gene match. The CDR3 totals 14 residues. The CDR3 protein is CASSPAGGSYEQYF. The DNA for the CDR3 is TGCGCCAGCAGCCCGGCCGGGGGGTCCTACGAGCAGTACTTC.

Comment on this clone: The junction differs from germline at one of its ends, possibly a read error. The chain couples TRBV7-7 to TRBJ2-2, with D tentatively TRBD2 (5 bases). This CDR3 region has 16 residues. The germline CDR1 and CDR2 sequences are SSHAT and FNYEAQ (reference sequence). The CDR3 nucleotides are TGTGCTAGCAGCTTAGAAGGCGTGGGAAAGGCCGGGGAGTTGTTTTTT. It yields the protein CASSLEGVGKAGELFF.

The V gene is TRBV3-1 (or the pseudogene TRBV3-2), the J gene TRBJ1-5; the match to TRBD1 covers 8 bases. Germline lookup yields CDR1 LGHDT and CDR2 YNNKEL (reference sequence). Trimming at V came to 3 bases and at J to 5 bases, leaving 6 bases not matched to a gene. The CDR3 spans 15 residues. This CDR3 is CASSHLGQGDQPQHF. The CDR3, as DNA: TGTGCCAGCAGCCACCTTGGACAGGGTGATCAGCCCCAGCATTTT.

The rearrangement uses TRBV30 and TRBJ1-1, with D perhaps TRBD1 (6 bases). V was shortened by 5 bases and J by 1 base, with 11 bases between the two germline ends. Per the germline V gene, CDR1 is GTSNPN and CDR2 is SVGIG (reference sequence). The length of the CDR3 is 13 residues. In nucleotides, the CDR3 is TGTGCCTGGGCGCGACAGGAGAACACTGAAGCTTTCTTT. It specifies CAWARQENTEAFF. Supplemented by reference TRBV30 and TRBJ1-1, the full variable domain reads SQTIHQWPATLVQPVGSPLSLECTVEGTSNPNLYWYRQAAGRGLQLLFYSVGIGQISSEVPQNLSASRPQDRQFILSSKKLLLSDSGFYLCAWARQENTEAFFGQGTRLTVV.

The V call is TRBV29-1, the J call TRBJ2-4; tentatively, D is TRBD1 (6 bases). The germline gives CDR1 SQVTM, CDR2 ANQGSEA. CDR3 length equals 14 residues. Trimming cost V 5 bases and J 0 bases, with 11 bases left between them. The CDR3 protein is CSVRDKLAKNIQYF. The DNA of the CDR3 is TGCAGCGTTCGGGACAAACTAGCCAAAAACATTCAGTACTTC. The variable domain in full, completed from reference TRBV29-1 and TRBJ2-4, reads SAVISQKPSRDICQRGTSLTIQCQVDSQVTMMFWYRQQPGQSLTLIATANQGSEATYESGFVIDKFPISRPNLTFSTLTVSNMSPEDSSIYLCSVRDKLAKNIQYFGAGTRLSVL.

The rearrangement uses TRBV18 and TRBJ1-2; possible D gene TRBD1, 5 bases. CDR1 is KGHSH, CDR2 LQKENI, per germline. Trimming took 4 bases from V and 9 from J, leaving 9 bases between them. The CDR3 extends over 11 amino acids. The CDR3 nucleotides are TGTGCCAGCTCACGCGGGGGAAGCTACACCTTC. Protein sequence: CASSRGGSYTF. Supplemented by reference TRBV18 and TRBJ1-2, the full variable domain reads NAGVMQNPRHLVRRRGQEARLRCSPMKGHSHVYWYRQLPEEGLKFMVYLQKENIIDESGMPKERFSAEFPKEGPSILRIQQVVRGDSAAYFCASSRGGSYTFGSGTRLTVV.

The V and J genes are TRBV4-3 and TRBJ2-7; D unclear. In germline, CDR1 is LGHNA, CDR2 YSLEER. The CDR3 has 13 residues. The germline V and J ends were trimmed by 4 bases and 2 bases, with 9 bases remaining between them. The chain's CDR3 is CASSPALAYEQYF. DNA of the CDR3: TGCGCCAGCAGCCCGGCCCTAGCCTACGAGCAGTACTTC.

The chain recombines TRBV2 with TRBJ2-5; D perhaps matches TRBD1 (5 bases). CDR3 length: 14 residues. Germline lookup yields CDR1 SNHLY and CDR2 FYNNEI. V was pared by 3 bases and J by 1 base, with 9 bases between. The CDR3 bases are TGTGCCAGCAGTGATCAGGGCAGCCAAGAGACCCAGTACTTC. This sequence encodes CASSDQGSQETQYF.

The table lists this clone with a count of one. The chain has TRBV2 and TRBJ1-1, with D perhaps TRBD1 (6 bases). CDR1 and CDR2 (germline): SNHLY, FYNNEI. Trimming cost V 6 bases and J 0 bases, with 14 bases left between them. The CDR3 sequence is 15 residues long. The CDR3 DNA reads TGTGCCAGCAGAGCCTACAGGGACATGAACACTGAAGCTTTCTTT. This encodes CASRAYRDMNTEAFF.

The chain has TRBV27 and TRBJ2-3; TRBD2 aligns across 7 bases. CDR3 length equals 16 residues. The V segment lost 5 bases and the J segment 2 bases; nucleotides outside the gene matches: 10. Per germline, CDR1 MNHEY and CDR2 SMNVEV (reference sequence). CDR3 sequence: CASSPGAGEITDTQYF. The CDR3 nucleotides read TGTGCCAGCAGTCCCGGTGCGGGGGAGATCACAGATACGCAGTATTTT.